The clone carrying this T cell receptor (beta chain) has ten or more counts. Its antigen is as yet unknown. It was RNA transcripts that yielded the amplified TCR beta CDR3 regions. HTBI primers were used for first-round RT-PCR of the TCR CDR3. TCRdb re-derived calls from the multiplex PCR reads in MiXCR, one entry per CDR3 protein. Of 500,000 to 550,000 distinct CDR3 sequences listed, around 20% are singletons. Hyperthyroidism of Graves' type that showed no ophthalmopathy progression within 18 months was stable. Uncontrolled infection, other autoimmune disease, pregnancy or lactation led to exclusion. This entry comes from a study of T cells in Graves' hyperthyroidism and ophthalmopathy. Study-wide results and caveats: The model forecast ophthalmopathy, anticipating it by a median around 6.4 months before onset. Most thyroid-expanded clonotypes above 0.001 were also found in blood.

Sequenced material: blood. The clonotype was recovered from a man between 18 and 35 years old with Graves' hyperthyroidism.

DNA of the CDR3: TGTGCCAGCAGTCCCATGTGGAACACTGAAGCTTTCTTT. Protein sequence: CASSPMWNTEAFF. The gene calls are TRBV12-3 or TRBV12-4 and TRBJ1-1; D is undetermined. V gave up 5 bases and J gave up 1 base, with 8 bases separating them. The CDR3 has 13 amino acids.